The 32 T cell receptor beta chains given below trace back to one sample, sequenced in a study of regulatory T cells in long-lasting Graves disease. Time point: newly diagnosed GD, antithyroid drugs for less than 3 months. PBMC RNA served as the TCR library source. Investigators prepared the TCR beta libraries by applying iRepertoire HTBI primers and Arm-PCR of CDR3 regions. From the multiplex PCR reads, TCRdb called clonotypes with MiXCR, one entry per CDR3 protein. The sample lists about 460,000 distinct CDR3 sequences, 14% occurring once. The sample was also reused in another study, on T cells in Graves' hyperthyroidism and ophthalmopathy.

The input for sequencing was peripheral blood mononuclear cells (PBMCs), taken at new diagnosis, from a patient treated with antithyroid drugs. The receptors derive from a woman aged 45-59 years with Graves disease.

This clonotype was recorded many times. The J gene is TRBJ2-1, the V gene TRBV24-1; 14 bases fit TRBD2. CDR3 length equals 19 residues. The V gene's germline CDR1 is KGHDR and CDR2 SFDVKD. The V and J ends lost 3 bases and 8 bases, in that order; junction bases with no gene match: 14. CDR3: CATSDRGPGLAGVVHEQFF. The CDR3 DNA sequence: TGTGCCACCAGTGATAGAGGGCCGGGACTAGCGGGAGTAGTCCATGAGCAGTTCTTC.

J is TRBJ2-3 and V is TRBV5-1, with TRBD1 identical over 10 bases. The V and J ends lost 0 bases and 4 bases, in that order; junction bases with no gene match: 5. Germline V gene sequence: CDR1 SGHRS, CDR2 YFSETQ. This CDR3 has 16 amino acids. The CDR3 DNA reads TGCGCCAGCAGCTTGGTCGGACAGGGGGACGCAGATACGCAGTATTTT. Its protein is CASSLVGQGDADTQYF.

This clonotype was seen at least ten times. The chain is built from TRBV20-1 and TRBJ2-7, with 13 nucleotides matching TRBD2. CDR3 length equals 14 residues. The junction had 4 bases not matched to a gene; V was cut back by 4 bases and J by 4 bases. The germline V gene has CDR1 DFQATT and CDR2 SNEGSKA (reference sequence). The CDR3, as DNA: TGCAGTGCTAAGAAACTAGCGGGAGGGTACGAGCAGTACTTC. Translated: CSAKKLAGGYEQYF.

This clonotype was found many times. The chain joins TRBV30 to TRBJ2-3; D gene unclear. The CDR3 extends over 11 amino acids. The germline V gene encodes CDR1 GTSNPN and CDR2 SVGIG (reference sequence). The CDR3, as DNA: TGTGTCGCTTGGGTACCAGATACGCAGTATTTT. Translating it yields CVAWVPDTQYF. Combining the CDR3 with reference TRBV30 and TRBJ2-3 gives the whole variable domain SQTIHQWPATLVQPVGSPLSLECTVEGTSNPNLYWYRQAAGRGLQLLFYSVGIGQISSEVPQNLSASRPQDRQFILSSKKLLLSDSGFYLCVAWVPDTQYFGPGTRLTVL.

The table lists this clonotype with many counts. The J gene is TRBJ2-3, the V gene TRBV2; D ambiguous. CDR1 SNHLY and CDR2 FYNNEI come from the germline V gene. Trimming removed 5 bases from V and 2 bases from J, with 14 bases in between. This CDR3 contains 15 residues. As DNA, the CDR3 is TGTGCCAGCAGTCGACCCGGCTGGGCCACAGATACGCAGTATTTT. It codes for CASSRPGWATDTQYF.

The count of this clonotype is one. A read error likely explains this, since a far larger clone differs by one base. This chain joins TRBV6-9 and TRBJ1-5; no clear D gene. Germline CDR1 and CDR2: MNHGY and SVAAGI. The CDR3 runs 13 residues. Trimming took 4 bases from V and 5 from J, leaving 9 bases between them. The CDR3 reads CASSWYSDQPQHF. In nucleotides, the CDR3 is TGTGCCAGCAGTTGGTACTCCGATCAGCCCCAGCATTTT.

This clonotype has a count of ten or more. The genes are TRBV28 and TRBJ1-1; D remains ambiguous. Trimming removed 9 bases at V and 5 bases at J, with 10 bases between. Germline V gene sequence: CDR1 MDHEN, CDR2 SYDVKM. CDR3 size: 11 residues. The CDR3 nucleotides are TGTGCCAGTTCCGCGGAAACTGAAGCTTTCTTT. The encoded protein is CASSAETEAFF.

This clonotype was recorded only once. A much larger clone differs from this one at a single base, so this may be a read error. V gene TRBV5-1 combines with J gene TRBJ1-1; 8 nucleotides match TRBD1. V shed 4 bases and J 0 bases; nucleotides not matched to a gene: 8. The germline gives CDR1 SGHRS, CDR2 YFSETQ. This CDR3 is built from 16 residues. CDR3 protein: CASSRGTGQMNTEAFF. DNA of the CDR3: TGCGCCAGCAGCCGGGGGACAGGACAAATGAACACTGAAGCTTTCTTT.

This clonotype was recorded a few times. V gene TRBV6-2 or TRBV6-3 combines with J gene TRBJ2-1; 12 bases are a match to TRBD2. Trimming cost V 2 bases and J 2 bases; bases outside gene matches: 10. Germline-derived CDR1 and CDR2 are MNHEY and SVGEGT. CDR3 size: 19 residues. Written as DNA, the CDR3 is TGTGCCAGCAGTTACCCGACTAGCGGGAGTGGTTTCCCCTACAATGAGCAGTTCTTC. It translates to CASSYPTSGSGFPYNEQFF.

This clonotype was observed a handful of times. CDR3 loop: CASSPGLAGEEQYF. In nucleotides, the CDR3 is TGTGCCAGCAGTCCGGGACTAGCGGGAGAGGAGCAGTACTTC. J is TRBJ2-7 and V is TRBV2, with TRBD2 matching 14 bases. In germline, CDR1 is SNHLY, CDR2 FYNNEI. J lost 7 bases, V lost 5 bases, and 4 bases had no gene match. The CDR3 extends over 14 amino acids.

This clonotype was seen at least ten times. The chain recombines TRBV27 with TRBJ2-2; D possibly corresponds to TRBD2 (5 bases). This CDR3 contains 16 residues. Trimming stripped 6 bases from V and 3 bases from J, with 17 bases between. The germline V gene encodes CDR1 MNHEY and CDR2 SMNVEV (reference sequence). This chain's CDR3 is CASSQEASGYTGELFF. The CDR3 DNA follows: TGTGCCAGCAGCCAGGAAGCGAGCGGATACACCGGGGAGCTGTTTTTT.

The chain employs TRBV6-4 and TRBJ2-6; possibly TRBD1 for D (6 bases). This CDR3 has 18 amino acids. V lost 6 bases, J lost 0 bases, and 18 bases lay in between. The germline V gene has CDR1 MRHNA and CDR2 SNTAGT. The CDR3 spells CASRGHRASFSGANVLTF. For the CDR3, the DNA is TGTGCCAGCAGGGGGCACAGGGCCTCATTCTCTGGGGCCAACGTCCTGACTTTC.

The rearrangement joins TRBV18 to TRBJ1-1; no clear D. The germline V and J ends were trimmed by 2 bases and 0 bases, with 16 bases remaining between them. The CDR3 is 17 residues long. Germline assignment: CDR1 KGHSH and CDR2 LQKENI. Here the CDR3 DNA reads TGTGCCAGCTCACCAGGGTACAGTCGAAGCATGAACACTGAAGCTTTCTTT. Protein product: CASSPGYSRSMNTEAFF.

This clonotype was found many times. V is TRBV20-1 and J is TRBJ2-1; D may be TRBD2 (6 bases). The CDR3 is 19 amino acids. Germline CDR1 DFQATT, CDR2 SNEGSKA (reference sequence). The germline V and J ends were trimmed by 2 bases and 4 bases, with 27 bases remaining between them. CDR3 region: CSARTQTSRDSSPYNEQFF. DNA for the CDR3: TGCAGTGCTAGAACCCAAACTTCCCGGGACTCATCGCCGTACAATGAGCAGTTCTTC.

The sample holds one count of this clonotype. The V gene is TRBV5-1, the J gene TRBJ2-2, with D perhaps assigned TRBD1 or TRBD2 (5 bases each). Trimming stripped 0 bases from V and 2 bases from J, with 14 bases between. In germline, CDR1 is SGHRS, CDR2 YFSETQ. The CDR3 has 17 amino acids. The CDR3 DNA follows: TGCGCCAGCAGCTTGGAGGTTGGGACGCACAACACCGGGGAGCTGTTTTTT. Its translation is CASSLEVGTHNTGELFF.

At least ten counts were recorded for this clonotype. The rearrangement uses TRBV12-3 or TRBV12-4 and TRBJ1-6; 9 bases map to TRBD1. The CDR3 length is 16 residues. V gave up 3 bases and J gave up 2 bases; unmatched junction bases: 2. In DNA, the CDR3 is TGTGCCAGCAGTTTCGGACAGGGGACCTATAATTCACCCCTCCACTTT. Translation gives CASSFGQGTYNSPLHF.

The genes are TRBV9 and TRBJ1-2; 9 bases fit TRBD1. In germline, CDR1 is SGDLS, CDR2 YYNGEE. The CDR3 contains 14 residues. Trimming at V came to 0 bases and at J to 6 bases, leaving 3 bases not matched to a gene. The CDR3 reads CASSVDRGRDGYTF. The DNA for the CDR3 is TGTGCCAGCAGCGTAGACAGGGGGCGAGATGGCTACACCTTC. The full variable domain, its missing parts supplied by reference TRBV9 and TRBJ1-2, is DSGVTQTPKHLITATGQRVTLRCSPRSGDLSVYWYQQSLDQGLQFLIQYYNGEERAKGNILERFSAQQFPDLHSELNLSSLELGDSALYFCASSVDRGRDGYTFGSGTRLTVV.

The CDR3 sequence is CSATRDFADTQYF. The CDR3, as DNA: TGCAGTGCTACCCGGGACTTCGCAGATACGCAGTATTTT. The chain recombines TRBV20-1 with TRBJ2-3, with D possibly TRBD2 on 6 matching bases. Germline V lookup: CDR1 DFQATT, CDR2 SNEGSKA (reference sequence). V was clipped by 4 bases and J by 4 bases, with 12 bases between them. The CDR3 extends over 13 amino acids.

This clonotype was picked up many times. This chain joins TRBV28 and TRBJ2-4; 9 nucleotides line up with TRBD1. CDR3 size: 15 residues. Germline loops: CDR1 MDHEN, CDR2 SYDVKM. The V and J ends lost 6 bases and 0 bases, in that order; junction bases with no gene match: 3. The CDR3 reads CASSWGQGAKNIQYF. Written as DNA, the CDR3 is TGTGCCAGCAGCTGGGGACAGGGAGCCAAAAACATTCAGTACTTC.

This clonotype was picked up many times. CDR3 coding DNA: TGTGCCAGCGGACCTTGGCGGGAGACCGGGGAGCTGTTTTTT. As protein: CASGPWRETGELFF. The chain combines TRBV2 with TRBJ2-2; TRBD2 matches at 7 bases. The CDR3 spans 14 residues. Unmatched junction bases numbered 8, after V lost 8 bases and J lost 5 bases. Germline CDR1 reads SNHLY; CDR2 reads FYNNEI.

A word on this clonotype: One junction end disagrees with the germline gene, perhaps due to a read error. The gene calls are TRBV7-9 and TRBJ1-5; D remains unclear. This CDR3 has 14 residues. Looked up from germline, CDR1 is SEHNR and CDR2 is FQNEAQ (reference sequence). The CDR3 DNA reads TGCGCCAGCAGCCAAGGACGGTTTAATCAGCCCCAGCATTTT. Its translation: CASSQGRFNQPQHF.

This clonotype appeared many times. This chain joins TRBV2 and TRBJ1-1; D is undetermined. Germline V gives CDR1 SNHLY, CDR2 FYNNEI. There are 11 residues in the CDR3. V was trimmed by 8 bases and J by 4 bases, leaving 8 bases between them. In DNA form, the CDR3 reads TGTGCCAGCTCGGGGTCCACTGAAGCTTTCTTT. The encoded protein is CASSGSTEAFF.

This clonotype came up many times. The V call is TRBV30, the J call TRBJ2-3; 9 bases are a match to TRBD1. Trimming cost V 0 bases and J 5 bases; bases outside gene matches: 3. The CDR3 has 14 residues. Germline V lookup: CDR1 GTSNPN, CDR2 SVGIG (reference sequence). The CDR3, as DNA: TGTGCCTGGAGTGTATGGGACAGGGAAGATACGCAGTATTTT. Encoded protein: CAWSVWDREDTQYF. Supplemented by reference TRBV30 and TRBJ2-3, the full variable domain reads SQTIHQWPATLVQPVGSPLSLECTVEGTSNPNLYWYRQAAGRGLQLLFYSVGIGQISSEVPQNLSASRPQDRQFILSSKKLLLSDSGFYLCAWSVWDREDTQYFGPGTRLTVL.

This chain links TRBV4-1 with TRBJ1-2, with 9 positions matching TRBD1. CDR3 length equals 16 residues. V dropped 2 bases and J dropped 4; count of bases not matched to a gene: 8. Germline loops: CDR1 MGHRA, CDR2 YSYEKL. The CDR3 loop is CASSQSLGQGGYGYTF. The CDR3, as DNA: TGCGCCAGCAGCCAATCGTTGGGACAGGGAGGCTATGGCTACACCTTC.

This clonotype was observed many times. The chain couples TRBV11-3 to TRBJ2-3, with D possibly TRBD2 on 5 matching bases. Trimming removed 5 bases from V and 6 bases from J, with 9 bases in between. The germline gives CDR1 SGHNT, CDR2 YENEEA. The CDR3 sequence is 12 residues long. The CDR3 coding sequence is TGTGCCAGCAGCCAAACTAGTGATACGCAGTATTTT. This codes for CASSQTSDTQYF.

This clonotype was detected only a few times. This chain connects TRBV29-1 to TRBJ2-5; TRBD1 matches 8 bases. CDR3 size: 15 residues. CDR1 and CDR2 (germline): SQVTM, ANQGSEA. V dropped 2 bases and J dropped 5; count of bases not matched to a gene: 10. CDR3 in DNA: TGCAGCGTTGAAAGGCCGAGACAGGGGTGGGAGACCCAGTACTTC. This sequence encodes CSVERPRQGWETQYF. Full variable domain (outside the CDR3, taken from reference TRBV29-1 and TRBJ2-5): SAVISQKPSRDICQRGTSLTIQCQVDSQVTMMFWYRQQPGQSLTLIATANQGSEATYESGFVIDKFPISRPNLTFSTLTVSNMSPEDSSIYLCSVERPRQGWETQYFGPGTRLLVL.

This clonotype turned up a few times. The rearrangement joins TRBV25-1 to TRBJ2-2; D tentatively fits TRBD1 or TRBD2 (5 bases each). CDR1 is MGHDK and CDR2 is SYGVNS in the germline V gene. V was shortened by 3 bases and J by 6 bases, with 23 bases between the two germline ends. The CDR3 runs 18 residues. The DNA for the CDR3 is TGTGCCAGCAGTGAGGCATCCTGGGGGAAGTATTATTCCGGGGAGCTGTTTTTT. It is translated as CASSEASWGKYYSGELFF.

This clonotype was detected ten times or more. This sequence joins TRBV6-5 and TRBJ2-7; perhaps TRBD2 as D (6 bases). The CDR3 totals 14 residues. V shed 3 bases and J shed 3 bases, with 12 bases lying between them. Germline loops: CDR1 MNHEY, CDR2 SVGAGI. The CDR3, as DNA: TGTGCCAGCAGTTATTCGGGACTCGACTACGAGCAGTACTTC. It is translated as CASSYSGLDYEQYF.

This clonotype was picked up many times. This chain uses TRBV18 with TRBJ1-1; D is unclear. Trimming left V 3 bases short and J 0 bases short, with 5 bases between. The CDR3 length is 13 residues. The V gene's germline CDR1 is KGHSH and CDR2 LQKENI. CDR3 sequence: CASSPGVNTEAFF. For the CDR3, the DNA is TGTGCCAGCTCACCGGGAGTGAACACTGAAGCTTTCTTT. The full variable domain, rest sourced from reference TRBV18 and TRBJ1-1, is NAGVMQNPRHLVRRRGQEARLRCSPMKGHSHVYWYRQLPEEGLKFMVYLQKENIIDESGMPKERFSAEFPKEGPSILRIQQVVRGDSAAYFCASSPGVNTEAFFGQGTRLTVV.

The chain employs TRBV7-9 and TRBJ2-1; TRBD2 aligns across 10 bases. The CDR3 is 15 amino acids. Germline V CDR1 and CDR2: SEHNR, FQNEAQ (reference sequence). The V gene end was trimmed by 2 bases and the J gene end by 8 bases; junction bases not matched to a gene: 6. The chain's CDR3 is CASSLILAGVDEQFF. The CDR3 DNA reads TGTGCCAGCAGCTTAATTCTAGCGGGAGTAGATGAGCAGTTCTTC.

This chain uses TRBV7-3 with TRBJ2-1; 7 bases match TRBD1. CDR1 and CDR2 (germline): SGHTA, FQGTGA. V lost 2 bases to trimming and J lost 4 bases; unmatched junction nucleotides: 5. The CDR3 extends over 15 amino acids. CDR3 region: CASSLSGTAYNEQFF. The CDR3 DNA is TGTGCCAGCAGCTTATCCGGGACAGCTTACAATGAGCAGTTCTTC.

Ten or more counts support this clonotype. The CDR3 here is CATSSATGGVGNTGELFF. The CDR3 coding sequence is TGTGCCACCAGCAGTGCTACAGGGGGCGTTGGGAACACCGGGGAGCTGTTTTTT. The V and J genes are TRBV15 and TRBJ2-2; TRBD1 aligns across 9 bases. The J segment lost 1 base and the V segment lost 3 bases, leaving 9 bases of the junction unmatched. Germline CDR1 LNHNV, CDR2 YYDKDF (reference sequence). The CDR3 covers 18 residues.